This T cell receptor (beta chain) was sequenced for a study of OX40 agonist ivuxolimab in advanced cancers. Study background: Ivuxolimab, an antibody acting as an agonist of OX40 (CD134), was used to treat patients.

Using immunoSEQ multiplex PCR, the repertoire was profiled, and TCRdb retains in-frame clones only, with some absent. Of fewer than 45,000 clones in the sample, over 80% were seen once. The germline V gene has CDR1 SGHTS and CDR2 YDEGEE. The CDR3 runs 14 residues. Trimming removed 0 bases from V and 5 bases from J, with 11 bases in between. As to this clone: Antigen: not known.

Study results and limitations: At 0.1 to 3.0 mg/kg and by week 6, clonal expansion occurred in CD4+ and CD8+ blood T cells.

The sampling schedule covered blood at baseline, cycle 4 day 1, and cycle 7 day 1. The sequences come from CD4+ or CD8+ T cells sorted from blood, collected in a trial of the OX40 agonist ivuxolimab. This receptor was obtained from an adult with an advanced solid tumor such as melanoma, head and neck, liver or kidney cancer. The chain links TRBV5-8 to TRBJ2-5; maybe TRBD1 (6 bases). The chain's CDR3 is CASSLGQGQETQYF. The CDR3 DNA reads TGTGCCAGCAGCTTGGGGCAGGGGCAGGAGACCCAGTACTTC.